Below are 22 T cell receptor beta chains sequenced from a single sample in a study of early T cells in non-severe SARS-CoV-2 infection. TCRdb re-derived calls from the 5' RACE reads in MiXCR, one entry per CDR3 protein. The sample lists 35,000 or so distinct CDR3 sequences, less than 6.5% occurring once. Sequencing was performed on whole blood. Every receptor here comes from an adult who was a healthcare worker with PCR-confirmed SARS-CoV-2 infection or an uninfected control (not recorded which).

This clonotype was counted a few times. The rearrangement joins TRBV6-5 to TRBJ2-5; 9 bases map to TRBD1. The CDR3 runs to 13 residues. Losses at the gene ends were 8 bases for V and 6 bases for J; bases not matched to a gene: 7. CDR1 and CDR2 from the germline V gene are MNHEY and SVGAGI. CDR3 DNA sequence: TGTGCCAGCGGGAACAGGGGGCGGAAGACCCAGTACTTC. Translation gives CASGNRGRKTQYF.

This clonotype was detected ten times or more. J is TRBJ1-1 and V is TRBV12-3 or TRBV12-4; D might be TRBD1 (5 bases). The CDR3 has 15 amino acids. Trimming shortened V by 2 bases and J by 1 base, and 11 bases separated the two germline ends. The CDR3: CASSLYGAPNTEAFF. The DNA of the CDR3 is TGTGCCAGCAGTTTATATGGGGCCCCGAACACTGAAGCTTTCTTT.

The chain carries TRBV18 and TRBJ2-5, with D tentatively TRBD1 (5 bases). V was cut by 0 bases and J by 2 bases, with 7 bases left in between. In germline, CDR1 is KGHSH, CDR2 LQKENI. This CDR3 has 14 amino acids. CDR3: CASSPPAGQETQYF. For the CDR3, the DNA is TGTGCCAGCTCACCACCGGCAGGGCAAGAGACCCAGTACTTC.

Ten or more counts support this clonotype. The chain is built from TRBV20-1 and TRBJ2-5; TRBD1 is a possible D gene (6 bases). V lost 6 bases to trimming and J lost 2 bases, with 28 bases between them. The germline V gene encodes CDR1 DFQATT and CDR2 SNEGSKA (reference sequence). CDR3 length: 18 amino acids. The CDR3 coding sequence is TGCAGTGCAAAAATCAGGGGTGGAGCAGGTCCAATTCAAGAGACCCAGTACTTC. Its translation is CSAKIRGGAGPIQETQYF.

J is TRBJ1-1 and V is TRBV12-3 or TRBV12-4; D is unresolved. Trimming removed 3 bases from V and 4 bases from J, with 3 bases in between. CDR3 size: 11 residues. CDR3 bases: TGTGCCAGCAGTTTGCCCACTGAAGCTTTCTTT. Its translation is CASSLPTEAFF.

This clonotype was observed at least ten times. The chain employs TRBV5-4 and TRBJ1-2, with 11 bases that match TRBD1. Trimming removed 3 bases from V and 2 bases from J; junction bases left unmatched: 9. In germline, CDR1 is SGHNT, CDR2 YYREEE (reference sequence). There are 17 residues in the CDR3. Written as DNA, the CDR3 is TGTGCCAGCAGCTCCGGGACAGGGGGTCGTTACAACTATGGCTACACCTTC. Translating it yields CASSSGTGGRYNYGYTF.

The rearrangement uses TRBV7-9 and TRBJ2-5; possible D gene TRBD1, 5 bases. Trimming pared 5 bases from V and 5 bases from J, leaving 15 bases between. There are 14 residues in the CDR3. The germline V gene has CDR1 SEHNR and CDR2 FQNEAQ (reference sequence). The CDR3 DNA reads TGTGCCAGCAGCCCCTTCAGGGTCCCGGAGACCCAGTACTTC. Residues: CASSPFRVPETQYF.

There are many counts of this clonotype. The V call is TRBV13, the J call TRBJ2-3; D is perhaps TRBD1 (5 bases). CDR3 length: 15 residues. With 8 bases removed from V and 4 bases from J, the gap between germline ends came to 19 bases. Germline CDR1 and CDR2: PRHDT and FYEKMQ (reference sequence). This CDR3 is CASGRDSRDADTQYF. The DNA of the CDR3 is TGTGCCAGCGGACGAGACAGCAGAGATGCAGATACGCAGTATTTT. The complete variable domain, with remaining parts taken from reference TRBV13 and TRBJ2-3, reads AAGVIQSPRHLIKEKRETATLKCYPIPRHDTVYWYQQGPGQDPQFLISFYEKMQSDKGSIPDRFSAQQFSDYHSELNMSSLELGDSALYFCASGRDSRDADTQYFGPGTRLTVL.

The V and J genes are TRBV20-1 and TRBJ2-7, with D perhaps being TRBD1 or TRBD2 (6 bases each). The CDR3 is 15 residues long. Germline-derived CDR1 and CDR2 are DFQATT and SNEGSKA (reference sequence). V gave up 3 bases and J gave up 3 bases, with 18 bases separating them. The CDR3 is CSASFSRGRFYEQYF. CDR3 DNA sequence: TGCAGTGCTAGCTTTTCACGGGGGCGCTTCTACGAGCAGTACTTC.

This clonotype turned up a few times. The rearrangement joins TRBV28 to TRBJ2-7; D not certain. Germline V lookup: CDR1 MDHEN, CDR2 SYDVKM. V was pared by 5 bases and J by 3 bases, with 8 bases between. This CDR3 is built from 12 residues. CDR3 sequence: CASSKMGYEQYF. The DNA of the CDR3 is TGTGCCAGCAGTAAAATGGGCTACGAGCAGTACTTC.

This clonotype showed up many times. J is TRBJ1-2 and V is TRBV27, with D possibly matching TRBD1 (6 bases). Germline assignment: CDR1 MNHEY and CDR2 SMNVEV (reference sequence). V lost 6 bases and J lost 8, with 13 bases in between. The CDR3 sequence is 12 residues long. The DNA of the CDR3 is TGTGCCAGCAGATCAGGACAGCGGGGCTACACCTTC. Protein sequence: CASRSGQRGYTF.

In its sample, this clonotype was seen a few times. The genes are TRBV7-9 and TRBJ2-2; the D gene is possibly TRBD1 (5 bases). Germline V gene data show CDR1 as SEHNR and CDR2 as FQNEAQ (reference sequence). CDR3 size: 15 residues. V lost 2 bases and J 1 base, leaving 8 bases between the germline ends. The CDR3 DNA sequence: TGTGCCAGCAGCTTACATCAGGGGAACACCGGGGAGCTGTTTTTT. Encoded protein: CASSLHQGNTGELFF.

This clonotype was counted many times. The chain has TRBV5-1 and TRBJ1-5; maybe TRBD1 (5 bases). The V end lost 4 bases, the J end lost 4 bases, and 15 bases lay between the germline ends. The germline V gene encodes CDR1 SGHRS and CDR2 YFSETQ. The CDR3 totals 15 residues. CDR3 bases: TGCGCCAGCAGCCCGGAAGGACATTTTAATCAGCCCCAGCATTTT. This translates into CASSPEGHFNQPQHF.

This clonotype was seen many times. The chain uses TRBV3-1 and TRBJ1-4; no firm D call. Germline CDR1 LGHDT, CDR2 YNNKEL (reference sequence). Deletions cut 3 bases from V and 0 bases from J, with 5 bases between. There are 14 residues in the CDR3. The CDR3 region is CASSQAATNEKLFF. CDR3 in DNA: TGTGCCAGCAGCCAGGCAGCAACTAATGAAAAACTGTTTTTT.

This clonotype has only a few counts. The chain joins TRBV20-1 to TRBJ1-2, with D unclear. The CDR3 has 13 residues. Germline V gene sequence: CDR1 DFQATT, CDR2 SNEGSKA (reference sequence). V lost 6 bases to trimming and J lost 4 bases, with 15 bases between them. Written as DNA, the CDR3 is TGCAGTGCCCTTCCCGGGGAGGCCTATGGCTACACCTTC. Translating gives CSALPGEAYGYTF.

The gene calls are TRBV4-3 and TRBJ2-2; TRBD1 matches at 7 bases. The CDR3 runs to 18 residues. The V segment lost 2 bases and the J segment 5 bases; nucleotides outside the gene matches: 14. Germline V CDR1 and CDR2: LGHNA, YSLEER. CDR3 loop: CASSQSGVRGRLTGELFF. CDR3 in DNA: TGCGCCAGCAGCCAATCCGGGGTTAGGGGGCGGTTGACCGGGGAGCTGTTTTTT.

This clonotype was seen ten or more times. V usage is TRBV6-1 and J usage is TRBJ2-1; D possibly matches TRBD1 or TRBD2 (6 bases each). V lost 8 bases and J 9 bases, leaving 23 bases between the germline ends. The CDR3 consists of 15 residues. Germline values: CDR1 MNHNS, CDR2 SASEGT. The CDR3 coding sequence is TGTGCCAGCCAGAGCTCCCGGGGGCCCCGCAGTGAGCAGTTCTTC. Protein sequence: CASQSSRGPRSEQFF.

The rearrangement joins TRBV11-2 to TRBJ2-7; the D is unclear. Trimming cost V 0 bases and J 2 bases, with 11 bases left between them. This CDR3 has 15 amino acids. Germline assignment: CDR1 SGHAT and CDR2 FQNNGV. CDR3 sequence: CASSLDVGGTYEQYF. The CDR3 DNA reads as TGTGCCAGCAGCTTAGATGTCGGCGGAACCTACGAGCAGTACTTC.

This clonotype occurred a few times. The CDR3 region is CASSQLQQGAGEQYF. CDR3 bases: TGTGCCAGCAGCCAACTACAACAGGGGGCTGGGGAGCAGTACTTC. This chain uses TRBV27 with TRBJ2-7, with 9 bases fitting TRBD1. J gave up 7 bases and V 6 bases, and 13 bases lay outside the gene matches. Germline CDR1 and CDR2: MNHEY and SMNVEV (reference sequence). The CDR3 is made up of 15 amino acids.

This clonotype qualifies as medium-sized. The chain recombines TRBV4-3 with TRBJ1-5; a weak D match, TRBD1 (5 bases). Germline V gene data show CDR1 as LGHNA and CDR2 as YSLEER. V dropped 0 bases and J dropped 4 bases, with 10 bases sitting between them. CDR3 length: 15 residues. For the CDR3, the DNA is TGCGCCAGCAGCCAAGATCGGCAGGGAAATCAGCCCCAGCATTTT. This gives the protein CASSQDRQGNQPQHF.

This clonotype turned up a few times. The chain recombines TRBV20-1 with TRBJ2-5; 14 bases agree with TRBD2. CDR1 is DFQATT, CDR2 SNEGSKA, per germline (reference sequence). Germline trimming cut 2 bases from V and 5 bases from J; bases unmatched to any gene: 4. The CDR3 has 15 amino acids. The CDR3 here is CSARPGTSGGETQYF. The CDR3 DNA sequence: TGCAGTGCTAGACCTGGGACTAGCGGGGGCGAGACCCAGTACTTC.

This clonotype was seen a handful of times. The chain employs TRBV9 and TRBJ2-3; the match to TRBD1 covers 7 bases. J was trimmed by 0 bases and V by 3 bases; bases with no gene match: 10. The CDR3 runs to 17 residues. The V gene's germline CDR1 is SGDLS and CDR2 YYNGEE. The CDR3 loop reads CASSDRGTVFSTDTQYF. The CDR3 DNA follows: TGTGCCAGCAGCGACAGGGGTACGGTCTTCAGCACAGATACGCAGTATTTT.